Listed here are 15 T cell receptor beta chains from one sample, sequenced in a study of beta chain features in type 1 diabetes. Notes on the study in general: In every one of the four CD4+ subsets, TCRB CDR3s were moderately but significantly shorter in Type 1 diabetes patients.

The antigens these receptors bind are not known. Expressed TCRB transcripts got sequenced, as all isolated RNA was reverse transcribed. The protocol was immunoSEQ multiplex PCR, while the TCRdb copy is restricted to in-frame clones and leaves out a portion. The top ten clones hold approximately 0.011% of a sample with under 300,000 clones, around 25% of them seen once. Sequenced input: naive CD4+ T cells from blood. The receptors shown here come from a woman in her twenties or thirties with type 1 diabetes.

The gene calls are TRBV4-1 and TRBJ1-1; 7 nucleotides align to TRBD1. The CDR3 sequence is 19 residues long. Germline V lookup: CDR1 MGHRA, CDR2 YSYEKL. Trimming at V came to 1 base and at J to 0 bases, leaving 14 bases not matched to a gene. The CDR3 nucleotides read TGCGCCAGCAGCCAAGCCGGGGTAGGGGGCGTAGGAATGAACACTGAAGCTTTCTTT. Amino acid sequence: CASSQAGVGGVGMNTEAFF.

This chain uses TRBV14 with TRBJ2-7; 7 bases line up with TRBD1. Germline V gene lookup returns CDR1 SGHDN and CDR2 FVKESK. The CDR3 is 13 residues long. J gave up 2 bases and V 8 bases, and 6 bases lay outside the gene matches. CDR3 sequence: CASGQAGPYEQYF. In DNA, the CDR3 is TGTGCCAGCGGACAGGCAGGGCCCTACGAGCAGTACTTC.

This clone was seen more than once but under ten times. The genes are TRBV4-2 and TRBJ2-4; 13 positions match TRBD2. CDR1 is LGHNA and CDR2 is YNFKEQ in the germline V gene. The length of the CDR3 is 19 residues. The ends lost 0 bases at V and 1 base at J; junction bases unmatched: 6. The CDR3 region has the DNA TGTGCCAGCAGCCAAGATGCACTAGCGGGAGGGCGCGCCAAAAACATTCAGTACTTC. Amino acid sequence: CASSQDALAGGRAKNIQYF.

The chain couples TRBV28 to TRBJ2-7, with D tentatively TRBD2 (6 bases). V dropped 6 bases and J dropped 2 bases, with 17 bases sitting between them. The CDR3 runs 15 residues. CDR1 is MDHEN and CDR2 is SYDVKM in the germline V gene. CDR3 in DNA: TGTGCCAGCAGATCGTCGGGGGAACGGCCCTACGAGCAGTACTTC. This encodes CASRSSGERPYEQYF.

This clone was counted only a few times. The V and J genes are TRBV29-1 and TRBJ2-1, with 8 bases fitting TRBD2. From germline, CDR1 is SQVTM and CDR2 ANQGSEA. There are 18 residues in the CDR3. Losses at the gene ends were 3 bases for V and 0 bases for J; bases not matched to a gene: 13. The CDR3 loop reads CSVDKAGTRVSSYNEQFF. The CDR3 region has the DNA TGCAGCGTTGACAAGGCCGGGACTAGGGTTAGCTCCTACAATGAGCAGTTCTTC.

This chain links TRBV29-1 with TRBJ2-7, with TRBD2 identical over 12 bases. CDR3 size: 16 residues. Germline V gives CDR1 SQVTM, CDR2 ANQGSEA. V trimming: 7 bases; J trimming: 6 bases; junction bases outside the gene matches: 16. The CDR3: CSAQALAGGLTGEQYF. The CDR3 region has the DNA TGCAGCGCCCAGGCCCTAGCGGGAGGGCTTACCGGCGAGCAGTACTTC.

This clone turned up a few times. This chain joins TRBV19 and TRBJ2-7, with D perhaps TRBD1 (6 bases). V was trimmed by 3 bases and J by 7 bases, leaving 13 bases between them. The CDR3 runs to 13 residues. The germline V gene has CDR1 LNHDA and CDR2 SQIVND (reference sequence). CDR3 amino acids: CASSIPAGDEQYF. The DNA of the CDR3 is TGTGCCAGTAGTATCCCCGCAGGGGATGAGCAGTACTTC.

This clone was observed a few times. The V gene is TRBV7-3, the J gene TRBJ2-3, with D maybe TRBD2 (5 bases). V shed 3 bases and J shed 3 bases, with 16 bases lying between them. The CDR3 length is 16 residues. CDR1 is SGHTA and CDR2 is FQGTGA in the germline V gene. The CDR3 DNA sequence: TGTGCCAGCAGCTTGGAGAGGGCCGGAGGAACAGATACGCAGTATTTT. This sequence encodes CASSLERAGGTDTQYF.

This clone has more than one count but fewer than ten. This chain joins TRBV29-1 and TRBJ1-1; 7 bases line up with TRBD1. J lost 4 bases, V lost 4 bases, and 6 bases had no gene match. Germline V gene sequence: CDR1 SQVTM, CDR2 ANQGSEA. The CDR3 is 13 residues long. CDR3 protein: CSVGEGASTEAFF. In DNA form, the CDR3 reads TGCAGCGTTGGAGAGGGGGCGTCCACTGAAGCTTTCTTT.

The DNA for the CDR3 is TGCGCCAGCAGCTTGGACACAGGCCTCTATGGCTACACCTTC. Its protein is CASSLDTGLYGYTF. V usage is TRBV5-1 and J usage is TRBJ1-2; possible D gene TRBD1, 5 bases. Germline V gene sequence: CDR1 SGHRS, CDR2 YFSETQ. Trimming took off 0 bases at V and 4 bases at J, with 10 bases between the two ends. The CDR3 runs 14 residues.

The CDR3 DNA reads TGTGCCAGCACGGAGGGTCGTCGAGCTGAAGCTTTCTTT. Translated, it gives CASTEGRRAEAFF. This sequence joins TRBV2 and TRBJ1-1; D gene uncertain. The ends were cut back, 7 bases at V and 6 bases at J, with 15 bases in the middle. CDR3 size: 13 residues. The germline gives CDR1 SNHLY, CDR2 FYNNEI.

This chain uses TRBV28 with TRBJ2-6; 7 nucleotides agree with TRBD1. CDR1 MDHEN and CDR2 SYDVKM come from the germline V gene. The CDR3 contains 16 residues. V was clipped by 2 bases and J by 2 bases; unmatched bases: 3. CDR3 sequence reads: CASSLDRVTGANVLTF. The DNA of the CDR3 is TGTGCCAGCAGTTTAGACAGGGTAACTGGGGCCAACGTCCTGACTTTC. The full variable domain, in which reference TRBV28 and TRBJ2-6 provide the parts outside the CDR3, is DVKVTQSSRYLVKRTGEKVFLECVQDMDHENMFWYRQDPGLGLRLIYFSYDVKMKEKGDIPEGYSVSREKKERFSLILESASTNQTSMYLCASSLDRVTGANVLTFGAGSRLTVL.

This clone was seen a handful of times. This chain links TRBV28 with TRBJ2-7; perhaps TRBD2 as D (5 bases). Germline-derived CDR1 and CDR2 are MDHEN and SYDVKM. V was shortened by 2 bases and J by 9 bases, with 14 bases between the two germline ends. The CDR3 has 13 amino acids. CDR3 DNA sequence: TGTGCCAGCAGTTTAAGGCTAGCCACCGCGCAGTACTTC. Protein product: CASSLRLATAQYF.

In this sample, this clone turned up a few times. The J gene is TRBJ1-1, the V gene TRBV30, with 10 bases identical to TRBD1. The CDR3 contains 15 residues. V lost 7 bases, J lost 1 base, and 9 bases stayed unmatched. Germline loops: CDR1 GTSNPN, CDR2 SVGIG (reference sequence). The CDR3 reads CALQVGTGANTEAFF. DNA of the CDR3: TGTGCCTTACAAGTCGGGACAGGGGCGAACACTGAAGCTTTCTTT.

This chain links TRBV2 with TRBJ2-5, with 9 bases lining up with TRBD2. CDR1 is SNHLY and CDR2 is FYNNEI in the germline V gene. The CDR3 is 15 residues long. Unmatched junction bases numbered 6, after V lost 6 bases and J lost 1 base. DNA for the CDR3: TGTGCCAGCAGGCGACTAGCGGCCTCCCAAGAGACCCAGTACTTC. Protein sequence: CASRRLAASQETQYF.